These 32 T cell receptor beta chains share one sample of origin, sequenced in a study of T cells after yellow fever vaccination. Each CDR3 protein gets one entry after TCRdb re-called the 5' RACE reads with MiXCR. Counted here are about 150,000 distinct CDR3 sequences, about 6% occurring once; the ten biggest clones make up just under 3%. Source: CD4+ T cells sorted from PBMCs, taken on the day of the first yellow fever vaccination. Every receptor here comes from a man younger than 35 who received the YFV17D yellow fever vaccine.

This clonotype was observed at least ten times. This rearrangement joins TRBV20-1 to TRBJ1-5; D possibly corresponds to TRBD1 (5 bases). The CDR3 runs 15 residues. V was cut by 3 bases and J by 4 bases, with 16 bases left in between. Germline V gene data show CDR1 as DFQATT and CDR2 as SNEGSKA (reference sequence). Here the CDR3 reads CSARRGVRLNQPQHF. CDR3 coding DNA: TGCAGTGCTAGGCGAGGGGTGAGGTTGAATCAGCCCCAGCATTTT.

This clonotype was counted at least ten times. The chain joins TRBV7-2 to TRBJ2-1; 10 bases are shared with TRBD2. This CDR3 is 15 amino acids long. CDR1 and CDR2 from the germline V gene are SGHTA and FQGNSA. The junction had 11 bases not matched to a gene; V was cut back by 5 bases and J by 10 bases. DNA of the CDR3: TGTGCCAGCAGCCCACCTGAGCGGGGGGGCGAAGAGCAGTTCTTC. Translating gives CASSPPERGGEEQFF.

This clonotype occurred many times. The chain recombines TRBV4-3 with TRBJ1-2, with 8 nucleotides matching TRBD1. The CDR3 is 14 amino acids. The germline V gene encodes CDR1 LGHNA and CDR2 YSLEER. V shed 0 bases, J shed 8 bases, and the junction held 5 bases outside the gene matches. As DNA, the CDR3 is TGCGCCAGCAGCCAAGAGGCCGGGACAGGAGGCTACACCTTC. It translates to CASSQEAGTGGYTF.

The table lists this clonotype with a few counts. J is TRBJ2-5 and V is TRBV20-1; D possibly uses TRBD1 or TRBD2 (6 bases each). The CDR3 has 17 amino acids. V was cut by 1 base and J by 2 bases, with 20 bases left in between. Germline values: CDR1 DFQATT, CDR2 SNEGSKA (reference sequence). DNA of the CDR3: TGCAGTGCTAGAGGAGGGGGGTTCGGAGGTCGGCAAGAGACCCAGTACTTC. Translation gives CSARGGGFGGRQETQYF.

V usage is TRBV4-1 and J usage is TRBJ2-3, with 10 nucleotides matching TRBD1. V was clipped by 0 bases and J by 7 bases; unmatched bases: 1. Per germline, CDR1 MGHRA and CDR2 YSYEKL. CDR3 length: 14 amino acids. The CDR3 loop reads CASSQEDRGYTQYF. CDR3 coding DNA: TGCGCCAGCAGCCAAGAGGACAGGGGGTATACGCAGTATTTT.

This clonotype was counted ten times or more. V gene TRBV5-5 combines with J gene TRBJ2-1; D unclear. V lost 2 bases and J 3 bases, leaving 6 bases between the germline ends. The length of the CDR3 is 13 residues. Germline CDR1 reads SGHKS; CDR2 reads YYEKEE (reference sequence). The CDR3: CASSLRNYNEQFF. The DNA of the CDR3 is TGTGCCAGCAGCTTAAGGAACTACAATGAGCAGTTCTTC.

CDR3 in amino acids: CASSIQLFQPQHF. The DNA for the CDR3 is TGTGCCAGCAGTATCCAGTTGTTCCAGCCCCAGCATTTT. V is TRBV3-1 and J is TRBJ1-5; D uncertain. Germline CDR1 LGHDT, CDR2 YNNKEL (reference sequence). The germline V and J ends were trimmed by 6 bases and 7 bases, with 13 bases remaining between them. CDR3 length equals 13 residues.

On this clonotype: With a much larger clone just one base away, this may be a read error. V is TRBV3-1 and J is TRBJ2-7; TRBD1 is a possible D gene (6 bases). From germline, CDR1 is LGHDT and CDR2 YNNKEL (reference sequence). The CDR3 consists of 15 residues. V was pared by 1 base and J by 3 bases, with 13 bases between. The DNA for the CDR3 is TGTGCCAGCAGCCAAGTTCGGGGACAAATCTACGAGCAGTACTTC. As protein: CASSQVRGQIYEQYF.

CDR3 sequence reads: CSAILAGSTDTQYF. CDR3 bases: TGCAGTGCTATACTAGCGGGGTCGACAGATACGCAGTATTTT. The chain uses TRBV20-1 and TRBJ2-3; 10 bases line up with TRBD2. V lost 4 bases to trimming and J lost 3 bases; unmatched junction nucleotides: 4. This CDR3 is built from 14 residues. The germline gives CDR1 DFQATT, CDR2 SNEGSKA (reference sequence).

In regard to this clonotype: Being one base from a much bigger clone, this may be a read error. This chain links TRBV5-1 with TRBJ2-2, with D unclear. The CDR3 extends over 19 amino acids. CDR1 is SGHRS and CDR2 is YFSETQ in the germline V gene. In nucleotides, the CDR3 is TGCGCCTGCAGCTTGGCCGCTAGGGTAACCATCGCGAACACCGGGGAGCTGTTTTTT. Its translation: CACSLAARVTIANTGELFF.

This clonotype was picked up a small number of times. As DNA, the CDR3 is TGTGCCAGCAGCTTAGCAGGTCACGACTATGGCTACACCTTC. Encoded protein: CASSLAGHDYGYTF. The chain carries TRBV7-2 and TRBJ1-2; the D is unclear. The germline CDR1 and CDR2 sequences are SGHTA and FQGNSA. The CDR3 loop spans 14 amino acids. V lost 0 bases and J 3 bases, leaving 8 bases between the germline ends.

In DNA, the CDR3 is TGTGCCATCAGGGAGAGCTCTGGAAACACCATATATTTT. This encodes CAIRESSGNTIYF. The chain couples TRBV10-3 to TRBJ1-3, with no clear D. With 6 bases removed from V and 0 bases from J, the gap between germline ends came to 6 bases. Germline V CDR1 and CDR2: ENHRY, SYGVKD. The CDR3 contains 13 residues.

A few counts support this clonotype. This chain uses TRBV2 with TRBJ1-6, with D maybe TRBD1 (6 bases). Trimming stripped 3 bases from V and 10 bases from J, with 13 bases between. Germline CDR1 is SNHLY and CDR2 is FYNNEI. This CDR3 contains 14 residues. The CDR3: CASSEGRGSSPLHF. CDR3 nucleotides: TGTGCCAGCAGTGAGGGGAGGGGGAGCTCACCCCTCCACTTT. Combining the CDR3 with reference TRBV2 and TRBJ1-6 gives the whole variable domain EPEVTQTPSHQVTQMGQEVILRCVPISNHLYFYWYRQILGQKVEFLVSFYNNEISEKSEIFDDQFSVERPDGSNFTLKIRSTKLEDSAMYFCASSEGRGSSPLHFGNGTRLTVT.

This clonotype was seen at least ten times. This chain joins TRBV6-2 or TRBV6-3 and TRBJ2-2; 9 nucleotides agree with TRBD1. The V and J ends lost 4 bases and 2 bases, in that order; junction bases with no gene match: 5. The CDR3 has 16 residues. Germline lookup yields CDR1 MNHEY and CDR2 SVGEGT. DNA of the CDR3: TGTGCCAGCAGTTTCTACAGGGGGCGAAACACCGGGGAGCTGTTTTTT. Protein product: CASSFYRGRNTGELFF.

This clonotype was counted at least ten times. This chain uses TRBV6-1 with TRBJ2-3; 9 nucleotides match TRBD1. The CDR3 consists of 13 residues. Losses at the gene ends were 8 bases for V and 4 bases for J; bases not matched to a gene: 4. Germline values: CDR1 MNHNS, CDR2 SASEGT. The DNA of the CDR3 is TGTGCCAGCTGCACAGGGGGCGCAGATACGCAGTATTTT. Translating it yields CASCTGGADTQYF.

In this sample, this clonotype turned up many times. The V call is TRBV14, the J call TRBJ2-1; 8 bases map to TRBD2. The CDR3 contains 15 residues. Trimming at V came to 4 bases and at J to 2 bases, leaving 4 bases not matched to a gene. CDR1 and CDR2 (germline): SGHDN, FVKESK. CDR3 coding DNA: TGTGCCAGCAGCCCCTCGGGACTAGCCTACAATGAGCAGTTCTTC. It encodes CASSPSGLAYNEQFF.

This clonotype was detected only a few times. This sequence joins TRBV27 and TRBJ2-1; tentative D call: TRBD2 (5 bases). V was cut by 5 bases and J by 0 bases, with 14 bases left in between. The CDR3 covers 16 residues. Germline lookup yields CDR1 MNHEY and CDR2 SMNVEV (reference sequence). CDR3 loop: CASSQRAVSSYNEQFF. The CDR3 DNA reads TGTGCCAGCAGTCAGCGAGCGGTAAGCTCCTACAATGAGCAGTTCTTC.

This clonotype has at least ten counts. V gene TRBV12-3 or TRBV12-4 combines with J gene TRBJ2-2; 11 positions agree with TRBD2. CDR3 length: 17 amino acids. The junction had 9 bases not matched to a gene; V was cut back by 4 bases and J by 5 bases. CDR3 loop: CASSWASGGQITGELFF. Written as DNA, the CDR3 is TGTGCCAGCAGTTGGGCTAGCGGGGGGCAAATAACCGGGGAGCTGTTTTTT.

The chain links TRBV19 to TRBJ2-7, with 7 bases lining up with TRBD1. The CDR3 has 14 amino acids. V was clipped by 5 bases and J by 3 bases; unmatched bases: 7. CDR1 LNHDA and CDR2 SQIVND come from the germline V gene (reference sequence). The chain's CDR3 is CASSSLGTDYEQYF. The DNA for the CDR3 is TGTGCCAGTAGTTCGTTAGGGACAGACTACGAGCAGTACTTC. The full variable domain, rest sourced from reference TRBV19 and TRBJ2-7, is DGGITQSPKYLFRKEGQNVTLSCEQNLNHDAMYWYRQDPGQGLRLIYYSQIVNDFQKGDIAEGYSVSREKKESFPLTVTSAQKNPTAFYLCASSSLGTDYEQYFGPGTRLTVT.

The table lists this clonotype with many counts. The V call is TRBV6-2 or TRBV6-3, the J call TRBJ1-1, with unresolved D. V lost 2 bases and J 4 bases, leaving 14 bases between the germline ends. The CDR3 runs to 15 residues. The germline CDR1 and CDR2 sequences are MNHEY and SVGEGT. This chain's CDR3 is CASSYGPRGSTEAFF. Here the CDR3 DNA reads TGTGCCAGCAGTTACGGGCCTCGAGGAAGCACTGAAGCTTTCTTT.

The chain joins TRBV10-3 to TRBJ2-7; 11 bases align to TRBD1. Germline CDR1 is ENHRY and CDR2 is SYGVKD. V trimming: 8 bases; J trimming: 12 bases; junction bases outside the gene matches: 6. This CDR3 spans 11 amino acids. The CDR3 spells CAIGGQGVTYF. Written as DNA, the CDR3 is TGTGCCATCGGGGGACAGGGGGTTACGTACTTC.

This clonotype came up once. The chain carries TRBV5-1 and TRBJ2-7; D gene uncertain. Per the germline V gene, CDR1 is SGHRS and CDR2 is YFSETQ. The CDR3 has 15 residues. Trimming shortened V by 2 bases and J by 1 base, and 13 bases separated the two germline ends. The CDR3 loop reads CASSFQPGVSYEQYV. CDR3 bases: TGCGCCAGCAGCTTTCAGCCTGGGGTTTCCTACGAGCAGTACGTC.

The chain uses TRBV12-3 or TRBV12-4 and TRBJ2-1; TRBD1 matches at 10 bases. The CDR3 is made up of 16 amino acids. J lost 7 bases, V lost 5 bases, and 11 bases had no gene match. CDR3 sequence reads: CASSKQPGQGRNEQFF. The CDR3 coding sequence is TGTGCCAGCAGTAAACAACCGGGACAGGGGCGGAATGAGCAGTTCTTC.

This clonotype was seen only a few times. The chain has TRBV11-2 and TRBJ2-2; D possibly matches TRBD1 or TRBD2 (6 bases each). Germline CDR1 is SGHAT and CDR2 is FQNNGV. The CDR3 extends over 15 amino acids. The V and J ends lost 5 bases and 1 base respectively, with 11 bases between them. The CDR3 sequence is CASSIQGLNTGELFF. CDR3 bases: TGTGCCAGCAGCATACAGGGACTGAACACCGGGGAGCTGTTTTTT.

The chain uses TRBV5-1 and TRBJ2-7, with 9 bases lining up with TRBD1. The CDR3 totals 16 residues. J gave up 6 bases and V 0 bases, and 10 bases lay outside the gene matches. Germline V gene data show CDR1 as SGHRS and CDR2 as YFSETQ. CDR3 DNA: TGCGCCAGCAGCTTGGTATCTGGGACAGGGTCGCGCGAGCAGTACTTC. Protein sequence: CASSLVSGTGSREQYF.

This clonotype has more than one count but fewer than ten. This chain joins TRBV14 and TRBJ1-2, with D uncertain. CDR3 length: 16 residues. Germline V gene sequence: CDR1 SGHDN, CDR2 FVKESK. V shed 2 bases and J shed 8 bases, with 21 bases lying between them. This CDR3 reads CASSQFTGITGGGYTF. The CDR3 DNA is TGTGCCAGCAGCCAATTTACCGGGATTACTGGTGGAGGCTACACCTTC.

J is TRBJ1-3 and V is TRBV5-5; D unclear. CDR1 is SGHKS, CDR2 YYEKEE, per germline (reference sequence). This CDR3 has 15 residues. V lost 2 bases to trimming and J lost 0 bases, with 9 bases between them. The CDR3 reads CASSFIPASGNTIYF. CDR3 DNA: TGTGCCAGCAGCTTTATACCGGCCTCTGGAAACACCATATATTTT.

The genes are TRBV5-1 and TRBJ2-2; D possibly matches TRBD1 or TRBD2 (5 bases each). The V gene lost 4 bases and the J gene lost 3 bases, with 10 bases spanning the gap. This CDR3 region has 14 residues. Germline V lookup: CDR1 SGHRS, CDR2 YFSETQ. CDR3 in DNA: TGCGCCAGCAGCCCTCAGGGAGACACCGGGGAGCTGTTTTTT. Protein sequence: CASSPQGDTGELFF.

This clonotype was recorded many times. The V call is TRBV5-1, the J call TRBJ1-5, with 8 bases that match TRBD1. The junction had 5 bases not matched to a gene; V was cut back by 4 bases and J by 2 bases. CDR1 and CDR2 (germline): SGHRS, YFSETQ. CDR3 length: 15 residues. Here the CDR3 DNA reads TGCGCCAGCAGCCCTGGACAGGGCGGCAATCAGCCCCAGCATTTT. It yields the protein CASSPGQGGNQPQHF. Full variable domain (remainder filled in from reference TRBV5-1 and TRBJ1-5): KAGVTQTPRYLIKTRGQQVTLSCSPISGHRSVSWYQQTPGQGLQFLFEYFSETQRNKGNFPGRFSGRQFSNSRSEMNVSTLELGDSALYLCASSPGQGGNQPQHFGDGTRLSIL.

This clonotype was counted many times. CDR3 residues: CSALTVNTEAFF. Here the CDR3 DNA reads TGCAGTGCCCTGACAGTGAACACTGAAGCTTTCTTT. The V and J genes are TRBV20-1 and TRBJ1-1; D perhaps matches TRBD1 (5 bases). This CDR3 region has 12 residues. V was shortened by 6 bases and J by 0 bases, with 8 bases between the two germline ends. Germline CDR1 reads DFQATT; CDR2 reads SNEGSKA (reference sequence).

The J gene is TRBJ2-5, the V gene TRBV7-9, with 9 bases aligning to TRBD2. Germline V gene sequence: CDR1 SEHNR, CDR2 FQNEAQ (reference sequence). The CDR3 has 14 amino acids. V shed 5 bases, J shed 5 bases, and the junction held 6 bases outside the gene matches. CDR3 protein: CASSRTSEGETQYF. The CDR3 DNA follows: TGTGCCAGCAGCAGGACTAGCGAAGGCGAGACCCAGTACTTC.

This clonotype was seen at least ten times. The chain joins TRBV9 to TRBJ2-2; TRBD1 or TRBD2 may be the D gene (5 bases each). The germline V and J ends were trimmed by 0 bases and 3 bases, with 12 bases remaining between them. CDR3 length equals 16 residues. The germline gives CDR1 SGDLS, CDR2 YYNGEE. This chain's CDR3 is CASSVGAGAYTGELFF. The CDR3 DNA reads as TGTGCCAGCAGCGTAGGGGCCGGGGCCTACACCGGGGAGCTGTTTTTT.